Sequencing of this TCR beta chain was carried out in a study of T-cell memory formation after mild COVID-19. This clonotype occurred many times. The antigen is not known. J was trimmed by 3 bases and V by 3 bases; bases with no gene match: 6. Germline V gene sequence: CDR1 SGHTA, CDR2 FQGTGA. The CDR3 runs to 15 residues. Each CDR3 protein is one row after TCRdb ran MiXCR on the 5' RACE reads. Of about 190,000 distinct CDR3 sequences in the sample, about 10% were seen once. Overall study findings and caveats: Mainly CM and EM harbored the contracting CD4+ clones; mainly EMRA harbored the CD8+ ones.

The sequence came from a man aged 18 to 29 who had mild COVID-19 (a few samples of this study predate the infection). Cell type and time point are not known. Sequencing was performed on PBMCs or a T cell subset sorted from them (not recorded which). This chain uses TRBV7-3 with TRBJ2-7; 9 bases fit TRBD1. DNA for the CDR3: TGTGCCAGCAGCTTGAATCCGGGACAGGGCTACGAGCAGTACTTC. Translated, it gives CASSLNPGQGYEQYF.